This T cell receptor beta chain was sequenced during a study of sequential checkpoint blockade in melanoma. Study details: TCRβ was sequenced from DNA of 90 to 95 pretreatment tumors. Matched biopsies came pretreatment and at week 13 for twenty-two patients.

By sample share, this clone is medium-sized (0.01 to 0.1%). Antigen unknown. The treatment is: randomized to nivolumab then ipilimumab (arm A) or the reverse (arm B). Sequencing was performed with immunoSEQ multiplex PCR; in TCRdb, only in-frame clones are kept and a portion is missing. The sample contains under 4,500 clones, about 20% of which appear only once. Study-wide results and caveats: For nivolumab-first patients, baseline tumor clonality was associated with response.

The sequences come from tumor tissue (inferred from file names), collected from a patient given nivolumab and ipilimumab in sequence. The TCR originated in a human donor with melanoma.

This chain's CDR3 is CASSLYGERLEKLFF. CDR3 nucleotide sequence: TGTGCCAGCAGCTTGTACGGTGAGCGGTTGGAAAAACTGTTTTTT. The J gene is TRBJ1-4, the V gene TRBV11-3; no clear D gene. Looked up from germline, CDR1 is SGHNT and CDR2 is YENEEA. The CDR3 extends over 15 amino acids. Trimming shortened V by 3 bases and J by 8 bases, and 16 bases separated the two germline ends.